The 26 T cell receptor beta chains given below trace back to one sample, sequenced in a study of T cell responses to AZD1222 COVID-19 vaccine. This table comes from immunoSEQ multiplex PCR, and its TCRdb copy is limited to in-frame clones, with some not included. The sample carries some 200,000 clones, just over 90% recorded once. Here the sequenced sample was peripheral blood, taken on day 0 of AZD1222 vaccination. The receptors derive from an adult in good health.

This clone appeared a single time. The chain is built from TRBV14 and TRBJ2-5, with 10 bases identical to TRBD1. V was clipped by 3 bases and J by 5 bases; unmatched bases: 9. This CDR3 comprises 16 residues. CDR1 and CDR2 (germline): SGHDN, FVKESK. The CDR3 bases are TGTGCCAGCAGCCAGCGAAGACAGGGGGCTTGGGAGACCCAGTACTTC. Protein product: CASSQRRQGAWETQYF.

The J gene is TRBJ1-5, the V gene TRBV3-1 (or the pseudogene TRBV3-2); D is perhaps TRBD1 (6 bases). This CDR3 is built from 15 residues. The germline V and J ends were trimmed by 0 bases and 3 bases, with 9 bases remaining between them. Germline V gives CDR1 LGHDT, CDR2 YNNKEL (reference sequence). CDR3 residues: CASSQDAGDNQPQHF. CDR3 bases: TGTGCCAGCAGCCAAGATGCAGGGGACAATCAGCCCCAGCATTTT.

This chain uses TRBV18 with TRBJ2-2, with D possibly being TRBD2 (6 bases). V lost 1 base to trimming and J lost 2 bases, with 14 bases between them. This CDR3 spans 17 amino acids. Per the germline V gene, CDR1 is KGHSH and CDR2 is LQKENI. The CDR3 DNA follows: TGTGCCAGCTCACCACGCCGGGACTTACCTAACACCGGGGAGCTGTTTTTT. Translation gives CASSPRRDLPNTGELFF.

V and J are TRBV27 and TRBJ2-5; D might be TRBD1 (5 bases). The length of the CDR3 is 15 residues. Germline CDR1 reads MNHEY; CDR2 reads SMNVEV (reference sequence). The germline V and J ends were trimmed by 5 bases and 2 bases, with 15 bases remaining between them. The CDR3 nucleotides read TGTGCCAGCAGTCCTCTCCGACAGATTCAAGAGACCCAGTACTTC. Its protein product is CASSPLRQIQETQYF.

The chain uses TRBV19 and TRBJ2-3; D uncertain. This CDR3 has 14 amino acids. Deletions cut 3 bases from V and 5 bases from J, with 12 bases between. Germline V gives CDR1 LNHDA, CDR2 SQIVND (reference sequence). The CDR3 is CASSISFYEDTQYF. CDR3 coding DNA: TGTGCCAGTAGTATCTCGTTTTACGAAGATACGCAGTATTTT.

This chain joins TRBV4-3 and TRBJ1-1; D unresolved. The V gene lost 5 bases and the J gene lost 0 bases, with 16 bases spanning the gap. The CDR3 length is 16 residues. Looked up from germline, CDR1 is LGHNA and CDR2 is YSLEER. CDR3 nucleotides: TGCGCCAGCAGCTCCGGGCTTCAGGAAATGAACACTGAAGCTTTCTTT. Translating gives CASSSGLQEMNTEAFF.

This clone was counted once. This CDR3 is CASSFLDYEQYF. In nucleotides, the CDR3 is TGTGCCAGCAGCTTCCTCGACTACGAGCAGTACTTC. V gene TRBV7-9 combines with J gene TRBJ2-7; the D is unclear. Per germline, CDR1 SEHNR and CDR2 FQNEAQ (reference sequence). The CDR3 spans 12 residues. Deletions cut 3 bases from V and 3 bases from J, with 6 bases between.

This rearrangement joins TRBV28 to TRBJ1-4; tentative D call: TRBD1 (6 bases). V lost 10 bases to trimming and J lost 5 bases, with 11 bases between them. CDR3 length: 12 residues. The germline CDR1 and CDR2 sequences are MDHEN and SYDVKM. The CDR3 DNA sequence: TGTGCCACTACAGGGTCGAATGAAAAACTGTTTTTT. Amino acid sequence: CATTGSNEKLFF.

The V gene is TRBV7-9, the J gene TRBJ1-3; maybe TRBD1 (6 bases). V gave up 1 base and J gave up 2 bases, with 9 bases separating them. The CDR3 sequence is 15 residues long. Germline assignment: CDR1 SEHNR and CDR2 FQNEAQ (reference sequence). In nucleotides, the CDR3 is TGTGCCAGCAGCTTAGGACAGGAGACTGGAAACACCATATATTTT. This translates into CASSLGQETGNTIYF.

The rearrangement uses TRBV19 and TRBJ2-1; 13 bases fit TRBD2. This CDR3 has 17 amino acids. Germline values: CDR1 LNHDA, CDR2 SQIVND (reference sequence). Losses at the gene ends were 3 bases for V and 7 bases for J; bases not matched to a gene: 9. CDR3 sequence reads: CASSMSGLAGVWNEQFF. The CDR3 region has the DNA TGTGCCAGTAGTATGAGCGGACTAGCGGGAGTTTGGAATGAGCAGTTCTTC.

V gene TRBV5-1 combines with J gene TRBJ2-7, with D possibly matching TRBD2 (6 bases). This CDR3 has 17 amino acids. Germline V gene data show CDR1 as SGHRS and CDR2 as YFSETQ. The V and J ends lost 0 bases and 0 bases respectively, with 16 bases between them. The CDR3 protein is CASSLDIRGTSSYEQYF. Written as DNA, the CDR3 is TGCGCCAGCAGCTTGGATATACGGGGGACGAGCTCCTACGAGCAGTACTTC.

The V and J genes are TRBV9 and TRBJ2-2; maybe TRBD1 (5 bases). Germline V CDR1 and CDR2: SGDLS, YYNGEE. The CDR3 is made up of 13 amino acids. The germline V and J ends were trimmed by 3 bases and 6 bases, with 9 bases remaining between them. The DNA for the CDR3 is TGTGCCAGCAGCGGGGGCGCCGCCGGGGAGCTGTTTTTT. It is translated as CASSGGAAGELFF. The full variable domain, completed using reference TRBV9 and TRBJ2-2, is DSGVTQTPKHLITATGQRVTLRCSPRSGDLSVYWYQQSLDQGLQFLIQYYNGEERAKGNILERFSAQQFPDLHSELNLSSLELGDSALYFCASSGGAAGELFFGEGSRLTVL.

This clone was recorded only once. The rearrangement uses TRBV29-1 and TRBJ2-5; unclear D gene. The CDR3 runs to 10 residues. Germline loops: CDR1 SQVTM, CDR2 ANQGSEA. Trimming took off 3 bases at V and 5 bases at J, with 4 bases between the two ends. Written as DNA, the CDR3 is TGCAGCGTTGACGAGGAGACCCAGTACTTC. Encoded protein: CSVDEETQYF.

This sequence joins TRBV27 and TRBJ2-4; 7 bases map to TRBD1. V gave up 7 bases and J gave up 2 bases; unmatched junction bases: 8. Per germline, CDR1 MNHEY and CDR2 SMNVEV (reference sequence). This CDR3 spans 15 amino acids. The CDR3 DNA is TGTGCCAGCACCACCCTGACAGGGACCAAAAACATTCAGTACTTC. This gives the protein CASTTLTGTKNIQYF.

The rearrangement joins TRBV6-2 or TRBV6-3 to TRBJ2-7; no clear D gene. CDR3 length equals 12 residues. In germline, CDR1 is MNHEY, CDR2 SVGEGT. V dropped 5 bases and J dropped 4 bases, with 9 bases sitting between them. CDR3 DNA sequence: TGTGCCAGCAGTAACCGCCAATACGAGCAGTACTTC. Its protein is CASSNRQYEQYF.

CDR3 protein: CASSLTGGAGSPLHF. For the CDR3, the DNA is TGTGCCAGCAGCTTAACAGGGGGCGCAGGGTCACCCCTCCACTTT. The rearrangement uses TRBV7-3 and TRBJ1-6; 7 bases map to TRBD1. V shed 0 bases and J 10 bases; nucleotides not matched to a gene: 6. The length of the CDR3 is 15 residues. Germline CDR1 is SGHTA and CDR2 is FQGTGA.

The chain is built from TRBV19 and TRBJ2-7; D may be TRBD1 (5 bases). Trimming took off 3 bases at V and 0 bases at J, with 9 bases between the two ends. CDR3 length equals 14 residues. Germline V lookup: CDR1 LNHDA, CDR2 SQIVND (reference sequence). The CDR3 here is CASSIRQTSYEQYF. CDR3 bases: TGTGCCAGTAGTATCCGACAGACCTCCTACGAGCAGTACTTC.

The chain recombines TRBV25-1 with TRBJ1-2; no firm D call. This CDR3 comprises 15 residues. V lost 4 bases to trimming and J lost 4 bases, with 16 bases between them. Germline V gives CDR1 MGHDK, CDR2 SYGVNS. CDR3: CASSVPRKGGYGYTF. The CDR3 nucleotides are TGTGCCAGCAGTGTCCCCAGGAAGGGCGGCTATGGCTACACCTTC.

The DNA of the CDR3 is TGTGCCAGCAGCTTGGCAGATACGCAGTATTTT. Its protein is CASSLADTQYF. V usage is TRBV5-6 and J usage is TRBJ2-3; D is unresolved. CDR1 is SGHDT, CDR2 YYEEEE, per germline. V was shortened by 0 bases and J by 4 bases, with 0 bases between the two germline ends. This CDR3 comprises 11 residues.

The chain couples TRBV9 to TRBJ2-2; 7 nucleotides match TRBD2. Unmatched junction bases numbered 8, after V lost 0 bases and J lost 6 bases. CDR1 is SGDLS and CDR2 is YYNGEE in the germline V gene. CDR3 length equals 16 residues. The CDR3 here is CASSVAARGSSGELFF. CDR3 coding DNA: TGTGCCAGCAGCGTAGCCGCGCGGGGGTCTTCCGGGGAGCTGTTTTTT.

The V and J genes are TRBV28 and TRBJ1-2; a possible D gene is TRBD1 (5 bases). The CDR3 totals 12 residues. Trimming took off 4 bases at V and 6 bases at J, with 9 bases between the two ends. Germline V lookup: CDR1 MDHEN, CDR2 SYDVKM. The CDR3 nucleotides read TGTGCCAGCAGTTCGGGGGTGAATGGCTACACCTTC. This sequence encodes CASSSGVNGYTF.

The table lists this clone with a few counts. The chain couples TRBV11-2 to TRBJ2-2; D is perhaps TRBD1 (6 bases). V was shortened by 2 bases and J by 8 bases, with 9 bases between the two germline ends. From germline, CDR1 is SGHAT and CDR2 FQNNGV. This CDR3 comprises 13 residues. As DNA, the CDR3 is TGTGCCAGCAGCTTAACAGGGCGAGGGGAGCTGTTTTTT. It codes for CASSLTGRGELFF.

CDR3 sequence: CASSGRGTSGGPYEQYF. The CDR3 nucleotides are TGTGCCAGCAGCGGGAGGGGGACTAGCGGGGGCCCCTACGAGCAGTACTTC. V usage is TRBV5-4 and J usage is TRBJ2-7; 14 bases fit TRBD2. CDR3 size: 17 residues. V lost 4 bases and J lost 2; bases outside the gene matches: 8. Germline V gene sequence: CDR1 SGHNT, CDR2 YYREEE (reference sequence).

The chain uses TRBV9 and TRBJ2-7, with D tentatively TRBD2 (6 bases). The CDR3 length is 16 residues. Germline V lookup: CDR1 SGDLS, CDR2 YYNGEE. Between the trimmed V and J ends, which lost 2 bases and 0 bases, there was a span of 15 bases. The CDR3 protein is CASSVSGGTGSYEQYF. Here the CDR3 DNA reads TGTGCCAGCAGCGTCTCTGGCGGGACGGGCTCCTACGAGCAGTACTTC.

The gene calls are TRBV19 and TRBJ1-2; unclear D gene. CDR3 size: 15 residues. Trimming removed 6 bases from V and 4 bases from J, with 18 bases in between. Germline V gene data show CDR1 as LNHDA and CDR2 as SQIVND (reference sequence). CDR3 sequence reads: CASRVHGDPGYGYTF. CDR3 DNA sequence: TGTGCCAGTAGGGTTCACGGAGACCCAGGCTATGGCTACACCTTC.

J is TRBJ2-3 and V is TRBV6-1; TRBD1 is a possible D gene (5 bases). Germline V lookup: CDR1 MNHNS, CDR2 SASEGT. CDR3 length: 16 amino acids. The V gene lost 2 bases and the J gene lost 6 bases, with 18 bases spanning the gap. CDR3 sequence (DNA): TGTGCCAGCAGTGAAACAGGCGTCTTTCCGGATGATACGCAGTATTTT. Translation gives CASSETGVFPDDTQYF.